Sequencing of this TCR beta chain was carried out in a study of CD8 T cells in Susac syndrome. Study findings and constraints: In total CD8+ repertoires, sixteen Susac-specific public clones were found, and CD8+ TEMRA repertoires had roughly 5.

A remark on this clonotype: Its matching antigen is unknown.

The CDR3 is 14 amino acids. V shed 0 bases and J 8 bases; nucleotides not matched to a gene: 4. CDR1 and CDR2 (germline): SGHVS, FQNEAQ. Random-hexamer reverse transcription was applied to about 0.5 to 1 ug RNA. TCRdb re-analysed the immunoSEQ multiplex PCR reads in MiXCR, keeping a single row per CDR3 protein. Here the sample spans roughly 52,000 distinct CDR3 sequences, 95% being singletons. The source is a human donor with Susac syndrome. The source material was CD8+ T cells from PBMCs. The chain is built from TRBV7-8 and TRBJ2-1, with 7 bases fitting TRBD1. The CDR3: CASSLADRVDEQFF. CDR3 bases: TGTGCCAGCAGCTTAGCTGACAGGGTCGATGAGCAGTTCTTC.